Sequencing of this TCR beta chain was carried out in a study of blood T cell repertoires in COVID-19. Study summary: PBMCs, B-cell-depleted T cells, or T cells provided the cDNA or gDNA that made up the material.

The CDR3 covers 14 residues. Germline lookup yields CDR1 SGHVS and CDR2 FNYEAQ. The V gene lost 1 base and the J gene lost 7 bases, with 8 bases spanning the gap. Self-reported history from a screening survey and questionnaire set each donor's cohort. A case of COVID-19 had been met by exposed participants within 2 weeks before study entry. The protocol was immunoSEQ multiplex PCR, while the TCRdb copy is restricted to in-frame clones and leaves out a portion. Altogether hundreds of thousands of clones are present, 85% being singletons, with the ten largest covering around 1.8%. The sample taken for sequencing was PBMCs or T cells enriched from blood (not recorded which). This sequence joins TRBV7-6 and TRBJ1-6, with no clear D. This TCR came from a woman in her twenties or thirties who had been exposed to COVID-19. In nucleotides, the CDR3 is TGTGCCAGCAGCTTAGGGGCTGGGAATTCACCCCTCCACTTT. Its translation: CASSLGAGNSPLHF.